These 30 T cell receptor beta chains came from one sample sequenced in a study of identical twins. From the 5' RACE reads, TCRdb called clonotypes with MiXCR, one entry per CDR3 protein. This sample has 1.5 million or so distinct CDR3 sequences, with under 35% found just once. The sample taken for sequencing was cord blood. The receptors stem from a newborn girl in good health.

V gene TRBV12-3 or TRBV12-4 combines with J gene TRBJ1-2; the match to TRBD1 covers 8 bases. V shed 2 bases and J 5 bases; nucleotides not matched to a gene: 7. The CDR3 is made up of 15 amino acids. This chain's CDR3 is CASSLQGARVYGYTF. In DNA form, the CDR3 reads TGTGCCAGCAGTTTACAGGGGGCGCGGGTTTATGGCTACACCTTC.

This chain connects TRBV29-1 to TRBJ2-7; TRBD1 is a possible D gene (7 bases). From germline, CDR1 is SQVTM and CDR2 ANQGSEA. Trimming cost V 0 bases and J 2 bases, with 14 bases left between them. CDR3 length equals 15 residues. CDR3 amino acids: CSVEDGGTAAYEQYF. The DNA of the CDR3 is TGCAGCGTTGAAGACGGAGGGACAGCGGCCTACGAGCAGTACTTC.

The sample holds many counts of this clonotype. The chain combines TRBV15 with TRBJ2-3; the match to TRBD2 covers 12 bases. The junction had 13 bases not matched to a gene; V was cut back by 0 bases and J by 6 bases. The CDR3 has 19 residues. Germline CDR1 reads LNHNV; CDR2 reads YYDKDF (reference sequence). The CDR3 spells CATSRDIKATSGGHDTQYF. The CDR3 bases are TGTGCCACCAGCAGAGATATTAAAGCGACTAGCGGGGGCCACGATACGCAGTATTTT.

The rearrangement joins TRBV29-1 to TRBJ1-1; 9 positions agree with TRBD1. Trimming at V came to 7 bases and at J to 0 bases, leaving 6 bases not matched to a gene. CDR1 and CDR2 from the germline V gene are SQVTM and ANQGSEA. The CDR3 is 14 residues long. Here the CDR3 DNA reads TGCAGCGCTAAGACAGGGGGTATGAACACTGAAGCTTTCTTT. This encodes CSAKTGGMNTEAFF.

This clonotype was counted ten times or more. This chain joins TRBV4-2 and TRBJ1-2; D remains ambiguous. Trimming removed 0 bases at V and 1 base at J, with 12 bases between. This CDR3 is built from 16 residues. CDR1 is LGHNA, CDR2 YNFKEQ, per germline. CDR3 amino acids: CASSQDGRTYNYGYTF. The CDR3 DNA reads as TGTGCCAGCAGCCAAGATGGGAGAACTTATAACTATGGCTACACCTTC.

The rearrangement links TRBV7-9 to TRBJ2-7, with TRBD1 identical over 11 bases. The CDR3 runs to 17 residues. The V gene's germline CDR1 is SEHNR and CDR2 FQNEAQ (reference sequence). Trimming removed 0 bases from V and 6 bases from J; junction bases left unmatched: 10. The CDR3, as DNA: TGTGCCAGCAGCTTAGCCAACGTAGGACAGGGGGCATTCGAGCAGTACTTC. The encoded protein is CASSLANVGQGAFEQYF.

The V call is TRBV20-1, the J call TRBJ2-7; D gene unclear. The CDR3 sequence is 14 residues long. The germline gives CDR1 DFQATT, CDR2 SNEGSKA (reference sequence). V lost 0 bases, J lost 0 bases, and 9 bases lay in between. CDR3 sequence reads: CSARDVHHSYEQYF. CDR3 in DNA: TGCAGTGCTAGAGATGTCCATCACTCCTACGAGCAGTACTTC.

V is TRBV20-1 and J is TRBJ2-7; TRBD2 aligns across 11 bases. The DNA end is more similar to TRBJ2-5, so the J call may be wrong. From germline, CDR1 is DFQATT and CDR2 SNEGSKA (reference sequence). The CDR3 is made up of 14 amino acids. CDR3 residues: CSATLAGVEETQYF. Written as DNA, the CDR3 is TGCAGTGCTACACTAGCGGGAGTAGAGGAGACCCAGTACTTC.

CDR3 bases: TGCGCCAGCAGCTCGAACCCGGGTTTTTTTCTGACAGATACGCAGTATTTT. Protein product: CASSSNPGFFLTDTQYF. V and J are TRBV5-1 and TRBJ2-3; unclear D gene. Trimming left V 3 bases short and J 3 bases short, with 20 bases between. Germline V gene sequence: CDR1 SGHRS, CDR2 YFSETQ. The CDR3 sequence is 17 residues long.

The CDR3 DNA follows: TGTGCCATCAGTGAGTCATCCCAGGGGCCCCAGCATTTT. It is translated as CAISESSQGPQHF. The chain has TRBV10-3 and TRBJ1-5; the D gene is possibly TRBD1 (5 bases). The CDR3 has 13 amino acids. V was cut by 0 bases and J by 9 bases, with 9 bases left in between. Germline loops: CDR1 ENHRY, CDR2 SYGVKD.

This clonotype was seen a few times. J is TRBJ2-1 and V is TRBV5-6; 7 positions match TRBD2. This CDR3 spans 16 amino acids. V dropped 2 bases and J dropped 7; count of bases not matched to a gene: 12. Germline CDR1 SGHDT, CDR2 YYEEEE. Here the CDR3 DNA reads TGTGCCAGCAGCTTTAAGGCGGGGAGGGCCCATAATGAGCAGTTCTTC. It is translated as CASSFKAGRAHNEQFF.

CDR3 nucleotide sequence: TGTGCCAGCAGCCAAGATTTGTTAGGTACCTCCCCATCCACAGATACGCAGTATTTT. The encoded protein is CASSQDLLGTSPSTDTQYF. V gene TRBV3-1 combines with J gene TRBJ2-3; D gene ambiguous. CDR3 length equals 19 residues. The germline gives CDR1 LGHDT, CDR2 YNNKEL (reference sequence). Trimming removed 0 bases from V and 2 bases from J, with 21 bases in between.

The chain combines TRBV27 with TRBJ1-2; D unclear. CDR1 is MNHEY, CDR2 SMNVEV, per germline (reference sequence). This CDR3 contains 14 residues. V dropped 3 bases and J dropped 4 bases, with 12 bases sitting between them. CDR3 residues: CASSFDGRSYGYTF. Written as DNA, the CDR3 is TGTGCCAGCAGTTTCGACGGCCGGTCCTATGGCTACACCTTC.

This clonotype has a handful of counts. This sequence joins TRBV6-6 and TRBJ2-1; 11 bases are shared with TRBD2. V was clipped by 5 bases and J by 0 bases; unmatched bases: 6. Germline loops: CDR1 MNHNY, CDR2 SVGAGI (reference sequence). CDR3 length: 17 amino acids. The DNA for the CDR3 is TGTGCCAGCAGTCCAATAGCGGGGGGGAGCTCCTACAATGAGCAGTTCTTC. It codes for CASSPIAGGSSYNEQFF.

This chain uses TRBV27 with TRBJ2-2; 9 nucleotides line up with TRBD2. J lost 2 bases, V lost 1 base, and 5 bases had no gene match. The CDR3 spans 17 residues. Germline assignment: CDR1 MNHEY and CDR2 SMNVEV (reference sequence). CDR3 residues: CASSLLASGINTGELFF. The CDR3, as DNA: TGTGCCAGCAGTTTATTAGCTAGCGGGATCAACACCGGGGAGCTGTTTTTT.

The rearrangement links TRBV10-3 to TRBJ2-5; 8 bases match TRBD2. This CDR3 has 13 residues. Trimming took 4 bases from V and 11 from J; bases not matched to a gene: 9. Germline assignment: CDR1 ENHRY and CDR2 SYGVKD. The CDR3 loop is CAISAAGDNEQYF. The CDR3 DNA reads TGTGCCATCAGTGCAGCGGGGGACAATGAGCAGTACTTC.

This clonotype was counted at least ten times. The chain is built from TRBV28 and TRBJ2-3; 9 bases agree with TRBD2. The CDR3 length is 13 residues. Trimming took 3 bases from V and 9 from J; bases not matched to a gene: 4. Germline values: CDR1 MDHEN, CDR2 SYDVKM. The CDR3 DNA reads TGTGCCAGCAGTTTGATAGCGGGAGACACGCAGTATTTT. Translated: CASSLIAGDTQYF.

This clonotype was detected many times. This chain joins TRBV20-1 and TRBJ2-3; D call uncertain. Germline V gene lookup returns CDR1 DFQATT and CDR2 SNEGSKA (reference sequence). This CDR3 is built from 12 residues. V lost 3 bases and J 2 bases, leaving 6 bases between the germline ends. CDR3 in amino acids: CSASGYTDTQYF. As DNA, the CDR3 is TGCAGTGCTAGCGGGTACACAGATACGCAGTATTTT.

This clonotype was recorded many times. The rearrangement links TRBV7-2 to TRBJ2-7; 7 bases align to TRBD1. Germline V gene sequence: CDR1 SGHTA, CDR2 FQGNSA. The junction had 5 bases not matched to a gene; V was cut back by 6 bases and J by 6 bases. This CDR3 region has 12 residues. CDR3: CASSPTGSEQYF. CDR3 DNA sequence: TGTGCCAGCAGTCCGACAGGGTCCGAGCAGTACTTC. Drawing the rest from reference TRBV7-2 and TRBJ2-7, the complete variable domain is GAGVSQSPSNKVTEKGKDVELRCDPISGHTALYWYRQSLGQGLEFLIYFQGNSAPDKSGLPSDRFSAERTGGSVSTLTIQRTQQEDSAVYLCASSPTGSEQYFGPGTRLTVT.

This clonotype turned up a few times. The rearrangement links TRBV9 to TRBJ2-3, with D hard to call. Germline V gene lookup returns CDR1 SGDLS and CDR2 YYNGEE. Trimming left V 0 bases short and J 4 bases short, with 9 bases between. This CDR3 spans 14 amino acids. CDR3 in amino acids: CASSVVGLSDTQYF. The CDR3 DNA is TGTGCCAGCAGCGTAGTGGGCCTTTCAGATACGCAGTATTTT.

The gene calls are TRBV3-1 and TRBJ2-3; tentatively, D is TRBD2 (5 bases). Germline CDR1 LGHDT, CDR2 YNNKEL (reference sequence). V lost 1 base, J lost 4 bases, and 12 bases lay in between. The CDR3 loop spans 15 amino acids. CDR3 sequence reads: CASSQVLVLADTQYF. CDR3 nucleotide sequence: TGTGCCAGCAGCCAAGTCTTGGTACTAGCAGATACGCAGTATTTT.

V usage is TRBV9 and J usage is TRBJ2-3; D unclear. This CDR3 spans 13 amino acids. Trimming shortened V by 3 bases and J by 2 bases, and 7 bases separated the two germline ends. Germline lookup yields CDR1 SGDLS and CDR2 YYNGEE. The CDR3 region is CASSGEPTDTQYF. CDR3 DNA sequence: TGTGCCAGCAGCGGAGAACCCACAGATACGCAGTATTTT.

The chain has TRBV9 and TRBJ2-1; maybe TRBD2 (5 bases). The tail of the sequence fits TRBJ2-7 better, so the J call may be wrong. This CDR3 is built from 16 residues. Germline CDR1 SGDLS, CDR2 YYNGEE. CDR3 DNA: TGTGCCAGCAGCGTCGGTTGGGGAGTTTCCTACAATGAGCAGTACTTC. It encodes CASSVGWGVSYNEQYF.

This clonotype has more than one count but fewer than ten. The chain joins TRBV7-9 to TRBJ1-2; 8 nucleotides align to TRBD1. From germline, CDR1 is SEHNR and CDR2 FQNEAQ (reference sequence). The CDR3 runs 16 residues. V was clipped by 3 bases and J by 2 bases; unmatched bases: 8. The CDR3 is CASSFPGQGGNYGYTF. In DNA form, the CDR3 reads TGTGCCAGCAGCTTCCCCGGACAGGGAGGAAACTATGGCTACACCTTC.

This clonotype has just a few counts. The genes are TRBV4-1 and TRBJ2-1; 9 nucleotides line up with TRBD1. The CDR3 runs 16 residues. The germline gives CDR1 MGHRA, CDR2 YSYEKL. With 1 base clipped from V and 4 bases from J, the junction kept 5 bases outside the gene matches. Here the CDR3 reads CASSQVQGAGYNEQFF. The CDR3 DNA reads as TGCGCCAGCAGCCAAGTACAGGGGGCAGGATACAATGAGCAGTTCTTC.

The chain is built from TRBV27 and TRBJ2-1; possible D gene TRBD2, 6 bases. Trimming took off 6 bases at V and 0 bases at J, with 15 bases between the two ends. The CDR3 length is 16 residues. Germline V gene data show CDR1 as MNHEY and CDR2 as SMNVEV (reference sequence). CDR3 sequence reads: CASSYSSASSYNEQFF. The CDR3 DNA reads TGTGCCAGCAGCTACTCTAGCGCCAGCTCCTACAATGAGCAGTTCTTC.

This clonotype was seen many times. The chain joins TRBV6-5 to TRBJ1-4; 9 nucleotides agree with TRBD1. CDR1 and CDR2 from the germline V gene are MNHEY and SVGAGI. This CDR3 has 15 amino acids. V shed 0 bases, J shed 5 bases, and the junction held 1 base outside the gene matches. The chain's CDR3 is CASSYSGQGNEKLFF. CDR3 DNA sequence: TGTGCCAGCAGTTACTCGGGACAGGGCAATGAAAAACTGTTTTTT.

This clonotype was found a few times. The genes are TRBV20-1 and TRBJ1-2; D is undetermined. Germline CDR1 and CDR2: DFQATT and SNEGSKA (reference sequence). CDR3 length: 12 residues. The V end was cut by 5 bases, the J end by 6 bases, with 13 bases between. In nucleotides, the CDR3 is TGCAGTGCTCGAACCAGAACCCATGGCTACACCTTC. Its translation is CSARTRTHGYTF.

The chain recombines TRBV6-6 with TRBJ2-2; D may correspond to TRBD1 or TRBD2 (6 bases each). V was clipped by 5 bases and J by 1 base, with 14 bases between them. The CDR3 has 16 amino acids. CDR1 and CDR2 from the germline V gene are MNHNY and SVGAGI (reference sequence). The CDR3 region has the DNA TGTGCCAGCAGTAAAAGGGGGGCATGGAACACCGGGGAGCTGTTTTTT. Residues: CASSKRGAWNTGELFF.

The rearrangement joins TRBV12-3 or TRBV12-4 to TRBJ1-5; D is unclear. The CDR3 runs to 12 residues. V was clipped by 8 bases and J by 0 bases, with 5 bases between them. The CDR3 spells CASGPSNQPQHF. DNA for the CDR3: TGTGCCAGCGGTCCTAGCAATCAGCCCCAGCATTTT.